This T cell receptor (beta chain) emerged from a study of CD8 T cells in ankylosing spondylitis. Study-level findings and limits: Disease-linked clones were reportedly significantly enriched in matched ankylosing spondylitis synovial fluid. Disease-associated clones were CD8+ and fairly uncommon in peripheral blood. Made up of about eight highly homologous variants, a TCR beta motif appeared characteristic of ankylosing spondylitis blood.

A quantitative 5'-RACE method, one with molecular barcodes, was used to make TCR beta libraries. TCRdb re-called the 5' RACE reads through MiXCR, storing one row per CDR3 protein. This table holds more than 150,000 distinct CDR3 sequences, about 20% found once. On this clonotype: Its cognate antigen is unknown.

This CDR3 is built from 12 residues. The V and J ends lost 0 bases and 12 bases respectively, with 10 bases between them. Looked up from germline, CDR1 is SGDLS and CDR2 is YYNGEE. The sample was blood, either unsorted or a sorted T cell fraction (not recorded which). V is TRBV9 and J is TRBJ2-1; tentative D call: TRBD2 (5 bases). The TCR was taken from a male donor aged 10 to 30 with ankylosing spondylitis or in good health (not recorded which). As DNA, the CDR3 is TGTGCCAGCAGCGTAGCTGAGGAGGTGCAGTTCTTC. Translated: CASSVAEEVQFF.